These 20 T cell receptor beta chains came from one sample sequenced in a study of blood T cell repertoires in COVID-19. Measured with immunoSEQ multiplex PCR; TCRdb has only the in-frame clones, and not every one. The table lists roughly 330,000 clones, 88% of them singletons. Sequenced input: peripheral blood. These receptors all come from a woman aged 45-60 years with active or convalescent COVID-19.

CDR3 DNA sequence: TGTGCCAGCAGCTTCCAACAGGGGATCCACGAGCAGTACTTC. As protein: CASSFQQGIHEQYF. The genes are TRBV5-5 and TRBJ2-7; 7 bases line up with TRBD1. Per germline, CDR1 SGHKS and CDR2 YYEKEE (reference sequence). V shed 2 bases and J 5 bases; nucleotides not matched to a gene: 7. The CDR3 has 14 amino acids.

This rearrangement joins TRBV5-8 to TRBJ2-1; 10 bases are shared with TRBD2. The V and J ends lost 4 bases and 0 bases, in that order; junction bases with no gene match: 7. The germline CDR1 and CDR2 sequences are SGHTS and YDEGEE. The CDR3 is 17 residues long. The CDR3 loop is CASSPTSGALSYNEQFF. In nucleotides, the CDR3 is TGTGCCAGCAGCCCCACTAGCGGGGCCCTCTCCTACAATGAGCAGTTCTTC. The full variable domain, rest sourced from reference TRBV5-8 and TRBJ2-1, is EAGVTQSPTHLIKTRGQQATLRCSPISGHTSVYWYQQALGLGLQFLLWYDEGEERNRGNFPPRFSGRQFPNYSSELNVNALELEDSALYLCASSPTSGALSYNEQFFGPGTRLTVL.

The CDR3 region has the DNA TGTGCCAGCTCACTGGACAGGGTTTATGGCTACACCTTC. Protein product: CASSLDRVYGYTF. The gene calls are TRBV18 and TRBJ1-2, with TRBD1 matching over 8 bases. CDR1 is KGHSH, CDR2 LQKENI, per germline. There are 13 residues in the CDR3. The V and J ends lost 4 bases and 5 bases, in that order; junction bases with no gene match: 3.

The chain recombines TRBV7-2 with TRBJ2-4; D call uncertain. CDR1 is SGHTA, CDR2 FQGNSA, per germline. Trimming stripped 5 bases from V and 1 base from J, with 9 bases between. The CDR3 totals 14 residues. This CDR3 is CASSHSGAKNIQYF. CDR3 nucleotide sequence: TGTGCCAGCAGCCACAGTGGGGCCAAAAACATTCAGTACTTC. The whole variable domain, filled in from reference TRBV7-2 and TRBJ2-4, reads GAGVSQSPSNKVTEKGKDVELRCDPISGHTALYWYRQSLGQGLEFLIYFQGNSAPDKSGLPSDRFSAERTGGSVSTLTIQRTQQEDSAVYLCASSHSGAKNIQYFGAGTRLSVL.

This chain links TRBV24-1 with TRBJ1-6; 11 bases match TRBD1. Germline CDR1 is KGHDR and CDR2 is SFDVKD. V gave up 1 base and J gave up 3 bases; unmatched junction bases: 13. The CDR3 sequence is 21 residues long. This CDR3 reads CATSDLGDRGIKENYNSPLHF. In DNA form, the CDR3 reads TGTGCCACCAGTGATTTAGGGGACAGGGGGATAAAGGAGAACTATAATTCACCCCTCCACTTT.

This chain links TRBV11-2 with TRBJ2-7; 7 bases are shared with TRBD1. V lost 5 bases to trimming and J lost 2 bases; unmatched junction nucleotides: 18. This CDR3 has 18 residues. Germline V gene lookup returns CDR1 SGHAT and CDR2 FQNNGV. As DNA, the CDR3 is TGTGCCAGCAGCCCAACAAAACGAGACAGGGAGACCGCCTACGAGCAGTACTTC. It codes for CASSPTKRDRETAYEQYF.

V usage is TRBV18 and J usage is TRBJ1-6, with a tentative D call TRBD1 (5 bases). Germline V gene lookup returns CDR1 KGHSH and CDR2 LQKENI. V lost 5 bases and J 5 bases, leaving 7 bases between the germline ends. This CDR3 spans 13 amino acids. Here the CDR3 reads CASSDRDNSPLHF. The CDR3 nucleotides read TGTGCCAGCTCAGACAGAGATAATTCACCCCTCCACTTT.

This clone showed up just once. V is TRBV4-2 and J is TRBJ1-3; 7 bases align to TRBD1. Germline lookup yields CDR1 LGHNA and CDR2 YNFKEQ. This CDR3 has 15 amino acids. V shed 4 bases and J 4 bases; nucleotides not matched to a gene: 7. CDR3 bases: TGTGCCAGCAGCCTCGGGAGACAGGGCGGAAACACCATATATTTT. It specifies CASSLGRQGGNTIYF.

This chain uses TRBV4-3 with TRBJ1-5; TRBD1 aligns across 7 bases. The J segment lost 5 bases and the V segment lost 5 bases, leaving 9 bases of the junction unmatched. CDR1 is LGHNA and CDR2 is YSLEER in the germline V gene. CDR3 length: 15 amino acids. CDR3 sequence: CASSATGTGDQPQHF. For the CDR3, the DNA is TGCGCCAGCAGCGCGACAGGGACGGGGGATCAGCCCCAGCATTTT.

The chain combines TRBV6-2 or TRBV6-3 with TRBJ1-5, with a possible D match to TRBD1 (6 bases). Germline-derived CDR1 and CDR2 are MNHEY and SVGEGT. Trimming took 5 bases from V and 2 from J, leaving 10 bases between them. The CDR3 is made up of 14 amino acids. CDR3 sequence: CASSQGFGNQPQHF. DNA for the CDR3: TGTGCCAGCAGTCAGGGGTTCGGCAATCAGCCCCAGCATTTT.

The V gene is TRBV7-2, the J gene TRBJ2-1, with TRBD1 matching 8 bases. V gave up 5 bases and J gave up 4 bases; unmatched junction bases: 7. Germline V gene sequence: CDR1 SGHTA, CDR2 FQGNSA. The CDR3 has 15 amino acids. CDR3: CASSQDRAPYNEQFF. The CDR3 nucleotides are TGTGCCAGCAGCCAGGACAGGGCTCCGTACAATGAGCAGTTCTTC.

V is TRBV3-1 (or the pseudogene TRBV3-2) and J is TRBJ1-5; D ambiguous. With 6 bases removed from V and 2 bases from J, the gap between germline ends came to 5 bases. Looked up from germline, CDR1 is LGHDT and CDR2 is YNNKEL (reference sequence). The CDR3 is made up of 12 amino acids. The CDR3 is CASSPGNQPQHF. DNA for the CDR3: TGTGCCAGCAGTCCGGGCAATCAGCCCCAGCATTTT.

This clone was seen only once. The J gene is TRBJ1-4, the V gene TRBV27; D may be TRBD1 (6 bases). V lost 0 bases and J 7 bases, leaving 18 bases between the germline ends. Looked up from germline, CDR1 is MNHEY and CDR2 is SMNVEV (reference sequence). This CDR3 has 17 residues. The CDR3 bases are TGTGCCAGCAGTTTATCCCCTTCCTCAGGGGCGGTTGAAAAACTGTTTTTT. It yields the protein CASSLSPSSGAVEKLFF.

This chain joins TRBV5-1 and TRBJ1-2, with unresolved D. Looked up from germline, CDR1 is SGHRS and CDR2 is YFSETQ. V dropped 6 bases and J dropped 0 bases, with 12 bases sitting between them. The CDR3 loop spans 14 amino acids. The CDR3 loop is CASTKDISNYGYTF. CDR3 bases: TGCGCCAGCACCAAAGACATTTCTAACTATGGCTACACCTTC.

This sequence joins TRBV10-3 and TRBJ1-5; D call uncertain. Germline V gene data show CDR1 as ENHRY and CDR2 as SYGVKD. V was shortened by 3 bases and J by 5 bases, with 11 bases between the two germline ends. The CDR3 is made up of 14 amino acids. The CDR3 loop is CAISDVGSYQPQHF. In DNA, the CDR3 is TGTGCCATCAGTGATGTAGGGAGTTATCAGCCCCAGCATTTT.

The CDR3 sequence: CASSQRAGNTEAFF. CDR3 coding DNA: TGTGCCAGCAGCCAGCGGGCCGGTAACACTGAAGCTTTCTTT. The chain has TRBV3-1 (or the pseudogene TRBV3-2) and TRBJ1-1; D is undetermined. V was clipped by 3 bases and J by 2 bases, with 10 bases between them. Germline CDR1 LGHDT, CDR2 YNNKEL (reference sequence). The CDR3 covers 14 residues.

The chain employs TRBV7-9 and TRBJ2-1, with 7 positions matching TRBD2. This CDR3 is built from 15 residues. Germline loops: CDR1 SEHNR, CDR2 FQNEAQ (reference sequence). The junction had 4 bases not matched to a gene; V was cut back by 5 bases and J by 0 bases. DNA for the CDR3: TGTGCCAGCAGCACGCGGGGGAGCTCCTACAATGAGCAGTTCTTC. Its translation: CASSTRGSSYNEQFF.

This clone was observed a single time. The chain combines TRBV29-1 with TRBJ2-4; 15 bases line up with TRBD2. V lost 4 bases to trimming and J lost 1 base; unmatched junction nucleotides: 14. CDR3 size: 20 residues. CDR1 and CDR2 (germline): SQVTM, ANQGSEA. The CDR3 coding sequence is TGCAGCGTTGCGGGACTAGCGGGAGGTATTTTAGACTCGGCCAAAAACATTCAGTACTTC. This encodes CSVAGLAGGILDSAKNIQYF.

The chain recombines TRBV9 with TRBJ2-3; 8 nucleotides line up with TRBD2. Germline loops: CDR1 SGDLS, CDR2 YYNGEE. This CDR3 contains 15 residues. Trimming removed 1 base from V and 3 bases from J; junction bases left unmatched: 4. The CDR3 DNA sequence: TGTGCCAGCAGCGTAAGAGCGGGAGTGACAGATACGCAGTATTTT. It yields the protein CASSVRAGVTDTQYF.

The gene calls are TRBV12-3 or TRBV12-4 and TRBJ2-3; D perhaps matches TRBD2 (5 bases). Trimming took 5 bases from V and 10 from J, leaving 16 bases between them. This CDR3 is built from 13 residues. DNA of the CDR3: TGTGCCAGCAGTCCCCTAATATCCGGGGCGCAGTATTTT. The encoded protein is CASSPLISGAQYF.